This T cell receptor (beta chain) was captured by sequencing in a study of OX40 agonist ivuxolimab in advanced cancers. Study overall: With a range of roughly 20 to 80, age averaged roughly 61 years, and about 80% were male.

Study-level findings and limits: Fewer expanded clones were found on average in CD4+ than in CD8+ T cells. The antigen specificity of the peripheral T cells (those that were expanded) was not determined.

Clones were sequenced by immunoSEQ multiplex PCR, and TCRdb holds only the in-frame ones, with some missing. The table has fewer than 70,000 clones, around 90% seen once. As concerns this clone: Its specificity is unknown.

With baseline, cycle 4 day 1, and cycle 7 day 1 as timepoints, blood was sampled. This CDR3 is built from 13 residues. Germline values: CDR1 MDHEN, CDR2 SYDVKM. V lost 4 bases and J lost 1, with 5 bases in between. The starting material was CD4+ or CD8+ T cells sorted from blood, obtained in a trial of the OX40 agonist ivuxolimab. The chain is built from TRBV28 and TRBJ1-5; no definite D call. This TCR derives from an adult with an advanced solid tumor such as melanoma, head and neck, liver or kidney cancer. The CDR3 coding sequence is TGTGCCAGCAGTTCGCAGAGCAATCAGCCCCAGCATTTT. It specifies CASSSQSNQPQHF.